A single TCR beta chain is shown here with its context. These data originate in a study of T cell changes during pregnancy in multiple sclerosis. The CDR3 has 17 amino acids. Trimming stripped 5 bases from V and 4 bases from J, with 23 bases between. The germline V gene encodes CDR1 SGHTA and CDR2 FQGNSA. Using immunoSEQ multiplex PCR, the repertoire was profiled, and TCRdb retains in-frame clones only, with some absent. Here the sample spans more than 25,000 clones, 91% being singletons. V gene TRBV7-2 combines with J gene TRBJ2-5, with a possible D match to TRBD2 (5 bases). The sequence derives from a female donor in good health, enrolled as a control in a pregnancy study. The material was CD8+ T cells from peripheral blood mononuclear cells, obtained in the second trimester of pregnancy. CDR3 sequence (DNA): TGTGCCAGCAGCCCACGGGGTCTCTTTAGGTTGGGAGAGACCCAGTACTTC. Translation: CASSPRGLFRLGETQYF.